A selection of T cell receptor beta chains follows, all from one sample in a study of early T cells in non-severe SARS-CoV-2 infection. TCRdb re-called the 5' RACE reads through MiXCR, storing one row per CDR3 protein. The sample holds around 57,000 distinct CDR3 sequences, 5% to 6.5% seen once. The sample was whole blood, taken at baseline. These receptors were obtained from an adult who was a healthcare worker with PCR-confirmed SARS-CoV-2 infection or an uninfected control (not recorded which). The CDR3 runs from the conserved cysteine through the conserved F or W. Fields, in order: J gene, D gene, clone size, V gene, CDR3 length, CDR3 DNA, CDR3 protein. A D gene is named only where the DNA matches it firmly. The size entry is marked missing in some rows and otherwise reads once, few, many or a size class.

J: TRBJ2-1; D: NA; size: many; V: TRBV29-1; length: 15; DNA: TGCAGCGTTGTGGTCCCCGGTAGCGGTAACAATGAGCAGTTCTTC; CDR3: CSVVVPGSGNNEQFF
J: TRBJ2-1; D: TRBD2; size: many; V: TRBV5-6; length: 13; DNA: TGTGCCAGCAGCTGGACTAGCGGCAATGAGCAGTTCTTC; CDR3: CASSWTSGNEQFF
J: TRBJ1-1; D: TRBD1; size: NA; V: TRBV2; length: 16; DNA: TGTGCCAGCAGTGCGCTGGGACAGGACTTTTTATCTGAAGCTTTCTTT; CDR3: CASSALGQDFLSEAFF
J: TRBJ2-7; D: TRBD1; size: many; V: TRBV7-2; length: 16; DNA: TGTGCCAGCAGCTCCTATCCCGGGACAGGGGTAGGCGAGCAGTACTTC; CDR3: CASSSYPGTGVGEQYF
J: TRBJ2-1; D: TRBD2; size: few; V: TRBV24-1; length: 15; DNA: TGTGCCACCAGTGACTACCCTCGGGGAGGGAATGAGCAGTTCTTC; CDR3: CATSDYPRGGNEQFF
J: TRBJ2-1; D: TRBD2; size: many; V: TRBV11-3; length: 16; DNA: TGTGCCAGCAGCTCCTTGGCGGGAGGTGACTACAATGAGCAGTTCTTC; CDR3: CASSSLAGGDYNEQFF
J: TRBJ2-5; D: NA; size: few; V: TRBV6-1; length: 12; DNA: TGTGCCAGCAGTGAATGGGGTGAGACCCAGTACTTC; CDR3: CASSEWGETQYF
J: TRBJ2-5; D: TRBD2; size: few; V: TRBV29-1; length: 15; DNA: TGCAGCGTGGCGACTAGCGGGAGGGAACAAGAGACCCAGTACTTC; CDR3: CSVATSGREQETQYF
J: TRBJ2-1; D: NA; size: few; V: TRBV12-3/TRBV12-4; length: 13; DNA: TGTGCCAGCAGTTCCGGGACGAAAAATGAGCAGTTCTTC; CDR3: CASSSGTKNEQFF
J: TRBJ2-1; D: TRBD2; size: NA; V: TRBV27; length: 20; DNA: TGTGCCAGCAATCCATCAGACCGTAGCGGGAGATCTAAGTCCTACAATGAGCAGTTCTTC; CDR3: CASNPSDRSGRSKSYNEQFF
J: TRBJ1-6; D: TRBD1; size: many; V: TRBV3-1; length: 14; DNA: TGTGCCAGCAGCGACGGGACAGGGAATTCACCCCTCCACTTT; CDR3: CASSDGTGNSPLHF
J: TRBJ2-7; D: NA; size: many; V: TRBV11-2; length: 15; DNA: TGTGCCAGCAGCTTAGGGTTCGGGACACCCTACGAGCAGTACTTC; CDR3: CASSLGFGTPYEQYF
J: TRBJ2-1; D: NA; size: NA; V: TRBV6-6; length: 11; DNA: TGTGCCAGCACCGAGCACAATGAGCAGTTCTTC; CDR3: CASTEHNEQFF
J: TRBJ2-1; D: NA; size: many; V: TRBV5-4; length: 15; DNA: TGTGCCAGCAGCCCCAGCGGCCATCTTTACAATGAGCAGTTCTTC; CDR3: CASSPSGHLYNEQFF
J: TRBJ1-2; D: TRBD1; size: many; V: TRBV20-1; length: 13; DNA: TGCAGTGCTAAAACCGGGACAGCCTATGGCTACACCTTC; CDR3: CSAKTGTAYGYTF
J: TRBJ2-7; D: NA; size: many; V: TRBV10-3; length: 16; DNA: TGCGCCATCAGTGACCAAGGAGGAGGGGGCCCCTACGAGCAGTACTTC; CDR3: CAISDQGGGGPYEQYF
J: TRBJ2-5; D: TRBD2; size: few; V: TRBV3-1; length: 14; DNA: TGTGCCAGCAGCCAAGAAGCGGGGCAAGAGACCCAGTACTTC; CDR3: CASSQEAGQETQYF
J: TRBJ1-1; D: NA; size: many; V: TRBV10-3; length: 17; DNA: TGTGCCATCAGTGAGTTAAGACGGGGGGCTACGAACACTGAAGCTTTCTTT; CDR3: CAISELRRGATNTEAFF
J: TRBJ1-5; D: NA; size: many; V: TRBV5-1; length: 16; DNA: TGCGCCAGCAGCCTAGGACAGCTATATAGCAATCAGCCCCAGCATTTT; CDR3: CASSLGQLYSNQPQHF
J: TRBJ1-4; D: TRBD1; size: once; V: TRBV5-1; length: 16; DNA: TGCGCCAGCAGCCCTGGGTATGGGACAGTTAATGAAAAACTGTTTTTT; CDR3: CASSPGYGTVNEKLFF
J: TRBJ1-4; D: NA; size: few; V: TRBV28; length: 14; DNA: TGTGCCAGCAGGGTCAGTACGACTAATGAAAAACTGTTTTTT; CDR3: CASRVSTTNEKLFF
J: TRBJ1-5; D: NA; size: many; V: TRBV29-1; length: 13; DNA: TGCAGCGTTGGCGAAGGGAAAAATCAGCCCCAGCATTTT; CDR3: CSVGEGKNQPQHF
J: TRBJ1-5; D: NA; size: NA; V: TRBV2; length: 13; DNA: TGTGCCAGCAGGGGGGATAGCAATCAGCCCCAGCATTTT; CDR3: CASRGDSNQPQHF
J: TRBJ2-7; D: TRBD1; size: many; V: TRBV7-9; length: 14; DNA: TGTGCCAGCAGCTTTTCAGGACAGGGTACCGAGCAGTACTTC; CDR3: CASSFSGQGTEQYF
J: TRBJ1-2; D: NA; size: many; V: TRBV18; length: 14; DNA: TGTGCCAGCTCAAGGCCAGAGGGCGCGGATGGCTACACCTTC; CDR3: CASSRPEGADGYTF
J: TRBJ2-1; D: TRBD2; size: few; V: TRBV5-1; length: 15; DNA: TGCGCCAGCAGCCCCGGGACTAGCGGGAGCTATGAGCAGTTCTTC; CDR3: CASSPGTSGSYEQFF